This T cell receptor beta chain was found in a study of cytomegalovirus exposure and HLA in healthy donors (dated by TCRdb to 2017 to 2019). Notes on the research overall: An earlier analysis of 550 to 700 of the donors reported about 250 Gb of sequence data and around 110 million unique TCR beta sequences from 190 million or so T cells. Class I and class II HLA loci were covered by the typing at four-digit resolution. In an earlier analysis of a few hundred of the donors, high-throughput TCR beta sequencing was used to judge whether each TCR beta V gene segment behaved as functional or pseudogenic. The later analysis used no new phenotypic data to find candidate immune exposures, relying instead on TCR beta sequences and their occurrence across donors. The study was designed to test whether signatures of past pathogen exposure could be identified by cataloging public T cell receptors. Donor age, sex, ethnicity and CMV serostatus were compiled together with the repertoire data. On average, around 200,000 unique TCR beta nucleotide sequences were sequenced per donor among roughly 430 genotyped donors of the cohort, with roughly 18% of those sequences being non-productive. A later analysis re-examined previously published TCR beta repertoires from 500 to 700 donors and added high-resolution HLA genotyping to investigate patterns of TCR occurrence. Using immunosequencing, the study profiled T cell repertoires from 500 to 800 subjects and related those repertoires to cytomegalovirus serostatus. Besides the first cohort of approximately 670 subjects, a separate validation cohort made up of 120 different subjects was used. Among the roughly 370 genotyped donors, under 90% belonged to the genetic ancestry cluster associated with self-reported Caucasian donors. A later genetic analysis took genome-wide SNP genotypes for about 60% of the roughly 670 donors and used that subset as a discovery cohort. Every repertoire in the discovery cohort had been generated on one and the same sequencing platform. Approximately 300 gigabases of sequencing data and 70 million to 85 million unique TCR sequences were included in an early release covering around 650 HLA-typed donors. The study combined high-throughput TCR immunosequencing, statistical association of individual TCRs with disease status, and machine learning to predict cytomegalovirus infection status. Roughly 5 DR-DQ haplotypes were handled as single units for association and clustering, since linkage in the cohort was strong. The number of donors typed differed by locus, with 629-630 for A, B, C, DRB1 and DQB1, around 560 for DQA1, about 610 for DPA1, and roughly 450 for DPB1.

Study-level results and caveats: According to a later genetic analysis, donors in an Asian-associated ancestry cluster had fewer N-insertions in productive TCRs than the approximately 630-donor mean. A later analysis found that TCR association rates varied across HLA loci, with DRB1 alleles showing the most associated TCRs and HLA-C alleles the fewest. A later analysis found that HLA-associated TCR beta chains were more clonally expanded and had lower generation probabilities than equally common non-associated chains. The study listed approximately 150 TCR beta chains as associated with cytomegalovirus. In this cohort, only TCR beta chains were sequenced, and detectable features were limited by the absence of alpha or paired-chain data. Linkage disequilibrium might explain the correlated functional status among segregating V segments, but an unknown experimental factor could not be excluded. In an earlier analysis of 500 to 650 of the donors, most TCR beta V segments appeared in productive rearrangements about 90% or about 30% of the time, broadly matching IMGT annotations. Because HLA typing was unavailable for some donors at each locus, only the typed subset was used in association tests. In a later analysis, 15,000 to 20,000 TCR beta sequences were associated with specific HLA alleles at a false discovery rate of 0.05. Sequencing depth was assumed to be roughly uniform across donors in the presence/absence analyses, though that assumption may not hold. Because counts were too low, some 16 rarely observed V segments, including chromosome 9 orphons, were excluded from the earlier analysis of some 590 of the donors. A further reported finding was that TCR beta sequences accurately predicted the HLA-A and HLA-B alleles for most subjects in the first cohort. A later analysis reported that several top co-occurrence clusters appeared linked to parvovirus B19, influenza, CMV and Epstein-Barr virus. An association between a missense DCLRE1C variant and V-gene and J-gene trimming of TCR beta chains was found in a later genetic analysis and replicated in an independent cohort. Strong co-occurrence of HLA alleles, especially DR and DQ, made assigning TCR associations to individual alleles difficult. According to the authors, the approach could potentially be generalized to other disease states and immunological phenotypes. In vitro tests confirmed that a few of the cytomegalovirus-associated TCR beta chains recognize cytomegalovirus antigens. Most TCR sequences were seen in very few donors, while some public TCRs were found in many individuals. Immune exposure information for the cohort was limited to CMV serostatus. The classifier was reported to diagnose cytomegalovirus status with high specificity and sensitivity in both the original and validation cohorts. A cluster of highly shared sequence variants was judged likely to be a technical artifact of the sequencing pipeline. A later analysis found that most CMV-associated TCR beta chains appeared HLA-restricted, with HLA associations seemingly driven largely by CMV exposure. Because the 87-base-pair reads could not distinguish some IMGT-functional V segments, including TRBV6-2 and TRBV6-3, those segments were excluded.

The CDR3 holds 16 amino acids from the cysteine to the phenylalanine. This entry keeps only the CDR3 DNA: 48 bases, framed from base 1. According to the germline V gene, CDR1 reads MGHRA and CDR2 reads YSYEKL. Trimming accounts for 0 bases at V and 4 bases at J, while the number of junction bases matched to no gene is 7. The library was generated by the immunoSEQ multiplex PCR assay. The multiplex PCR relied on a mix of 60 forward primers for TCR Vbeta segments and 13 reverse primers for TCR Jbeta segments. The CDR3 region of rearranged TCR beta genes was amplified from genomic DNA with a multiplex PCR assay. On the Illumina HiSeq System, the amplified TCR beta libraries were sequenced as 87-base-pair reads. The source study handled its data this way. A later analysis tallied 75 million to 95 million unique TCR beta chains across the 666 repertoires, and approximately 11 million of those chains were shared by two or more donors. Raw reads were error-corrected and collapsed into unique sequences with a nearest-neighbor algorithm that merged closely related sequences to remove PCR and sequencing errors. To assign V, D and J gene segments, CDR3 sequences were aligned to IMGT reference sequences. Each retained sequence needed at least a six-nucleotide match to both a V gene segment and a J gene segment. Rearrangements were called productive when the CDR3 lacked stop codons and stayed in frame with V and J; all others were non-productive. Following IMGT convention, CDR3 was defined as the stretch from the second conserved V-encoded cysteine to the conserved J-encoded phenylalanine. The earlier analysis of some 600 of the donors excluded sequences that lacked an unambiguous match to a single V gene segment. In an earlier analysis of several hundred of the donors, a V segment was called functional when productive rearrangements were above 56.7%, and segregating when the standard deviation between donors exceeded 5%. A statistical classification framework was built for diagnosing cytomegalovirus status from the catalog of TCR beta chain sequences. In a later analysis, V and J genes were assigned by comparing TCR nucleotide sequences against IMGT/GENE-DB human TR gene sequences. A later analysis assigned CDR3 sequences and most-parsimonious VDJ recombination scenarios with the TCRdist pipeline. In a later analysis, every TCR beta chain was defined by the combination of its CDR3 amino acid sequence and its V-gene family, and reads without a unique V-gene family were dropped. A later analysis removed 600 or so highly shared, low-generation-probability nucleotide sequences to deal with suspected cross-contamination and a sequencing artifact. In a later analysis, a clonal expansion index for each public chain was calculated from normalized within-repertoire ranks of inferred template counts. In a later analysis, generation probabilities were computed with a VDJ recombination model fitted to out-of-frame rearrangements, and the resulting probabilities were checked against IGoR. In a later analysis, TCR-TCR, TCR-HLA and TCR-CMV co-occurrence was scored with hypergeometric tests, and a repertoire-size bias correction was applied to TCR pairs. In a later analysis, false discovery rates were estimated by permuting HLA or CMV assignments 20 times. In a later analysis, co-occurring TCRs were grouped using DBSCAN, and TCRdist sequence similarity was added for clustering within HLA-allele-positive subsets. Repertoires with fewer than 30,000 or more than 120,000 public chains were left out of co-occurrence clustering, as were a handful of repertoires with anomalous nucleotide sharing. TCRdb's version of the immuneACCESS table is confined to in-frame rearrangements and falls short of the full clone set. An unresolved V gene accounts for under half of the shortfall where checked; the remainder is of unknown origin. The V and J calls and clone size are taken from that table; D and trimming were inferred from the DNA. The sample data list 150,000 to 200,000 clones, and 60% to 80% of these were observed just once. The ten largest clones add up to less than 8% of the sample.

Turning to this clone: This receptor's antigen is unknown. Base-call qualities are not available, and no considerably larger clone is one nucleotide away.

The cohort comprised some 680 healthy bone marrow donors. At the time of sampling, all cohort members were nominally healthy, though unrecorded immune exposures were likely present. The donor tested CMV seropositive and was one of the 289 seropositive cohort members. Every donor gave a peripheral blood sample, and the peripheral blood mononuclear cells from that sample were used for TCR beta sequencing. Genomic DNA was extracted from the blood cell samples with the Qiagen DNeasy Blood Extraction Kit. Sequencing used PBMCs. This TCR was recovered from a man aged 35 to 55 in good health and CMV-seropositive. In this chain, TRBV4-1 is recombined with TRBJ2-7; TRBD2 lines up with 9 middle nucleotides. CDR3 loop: CASSQEILSGRYEQYF. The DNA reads TGCGCCAGCAGCCAAGAGATATTAAGCGGGAGGTACGAGCAGTACTTC.